This section outlines one TCR beta chain sequence together with its context. Its antigen is currently unknown. This sample is drawn from a study of neoadjuvant nivolumab and ipilimumab in lung cancer. On the study more broadly: Patients got nivolumab 3 mg/kg on days 1, 15 and 29; combination added ipilimumab 1 mg/kg day 1.

Regarding the study as a whole: Compared with tumor-adjacent uninvolved lung, resected tumors showed greater richness and clonality. Only two of four nivolumab-treated tumors gained richness and clonality by surgery. Resected-tumor TCR richness correlated positively with pretherapy blood richness.

The germline CDR1 and CDR2 sequences are LGHNA and YNFKEQ. V lost 0 bases and J lost 5, with 8 bases in between. This CDR3 contains 15 residues. Some clones are missing from TCRdb's copy, which holds only in-frame ones; the method was immunoSEQ multiplex PCR. The sample has about 27,000 clones, approximately 80% seen once; the top ten hold 15% to 20%. This clonotype was sampled from an adult with non-small cell lung cancer. The J gene is TRBJ1-6, the V gene TRBV4-2; no clear D. Here the sequenced sample was tumor tissue, taken after neoadjuvant nivolumab, alone or with ipilimumab, at or shortly before surgery. The CDR3: CASSQEGQNNSPLHF. DNA for the CDR3: TGTGCCAGCAGCCAAGAAGGGCAGAATAATTCACCCCTCCACTTT.